Each of the 20 T cell receptor beta chains below was sequenced from the same sample in a study of Graves' ophthalmopathy and Graves' hyperthyroidism. Amplification targeted the TCR beta CDR3 regions, with RNA transcripts as the source material. Investigators did first-round RT-PCR with HTBI primers, then second-round multiplex PCR. TCRdb re-called the multiplex PCR reads with MiXCR, one entry per CDR3 protein. In the table there are hundreds of thousands of distinct CDR3 sequences, 22% of which are singletons. Sequencing was performed on peripheral blood. Receptor source: a woman aged 18-35 years with stable Graves' hyperthyroidism. Some clones in this sample may be carry-over from other donors' samples.

The sample holds many counts of this clonotype. The chain couples TRBV11-2 to TRBJ1-1; D not resolved. Germline assignment: CDR1 SGHAT and CDR2 FQNNGV. V gave up 3 bases and J gave up 5 bases, with 10 bases separating them. The CDR3 runs to 13 residues. The CDR3 reads CASSLDSGTEAFF. CDR3 DNA sequence: TGTGCCAGCAGCTTGGATTCAGGTACTGAAGCTTTCTTT.

V gene TRBV6-1 combines with J gene TRBJ2-7, with TRBD1 matching over 7 bases. With 4 bases clipped from V and 2 bases from J, the junction kept 8 bases outside the gene matches. Germline values: CDR1 MNHNS, CDR2 SASEGT. The CDR3 extends over 15 amino acids. The CDR3 nucleotides read TGTGCCAGCAGTGCTGACAGGGCATTTACCTACGAGCAGTACTTC. Its protein product is CASSADRAFTYEQYF.

V gene TRBV2 combines with J gene TRBJ2-5; 7 nucleotides align to TRBD2. The CDR3 covers 14 residues. V shed 10 bases and J 3 bases; nucleotides not matched to a gene: 11. Germline loops: CDR1 SNHLY, CDR2 FYNNEI. In DNA form, the CDR3 reads TGTGCCAAAGCTGGGGAGGGCGGTGAAGAGACCCAGTACTTC. Translated, it gives CAKAGEGGEETQYF.

This clonotype showed up many times. The rearrangement links TRBV2 to TRBJ1-3, with TRBD1 as a possible D gene (5 bases). The CDR3 sequence is 14 residues long. Germline V gives CDR1 SNHLY, CDR2 FYNNEI. Trimming removed 6 bases from V and 0 bases from J, with 9 bases in between. CDR3 in DNA: TGTGCCAGCAGCCGACAGAACTCTGGAAACACCATATATTTT. It codes for CASSRQNSGNTIYF.

This clonotype was seen repeatedly, ten times or more. The junction and the germline gene differ at one end; a read error may be behind it. This sequence joins TRBV30 and TRBJ2-7; D call uncertain. Looked up from germline, CDR1 is GTSNPN and CDR2 is SVGIG (reference sequence). The CDR3 contains 12 residues. The CDR3 region is CAWSASHDPLIF. The CDR3 DNA reads as TGTGCCTGGAGCGCCTCCCACGACCCTCTTATCTTC.

Turning to this clonotype: The junction and the germline gene differ at one end; a read error may be behind it. V gene TRBV28 combines with J gene TRBJ2-5; a weak D match, TRBD1 (5 bases). Looked up from germline, CDR1 is MDHEN and CDR2 is SYDVKM. CDR3 length: 15 amino acids. In nucleotides, the CDR3 is TGTGCCAGCAGTTTCATCGTACCAGGGAAAGAAACCCAGTACTTC. This sequence encodes CASSFIVPGKETQYF.

V gene TRBV4-3 combines with J gene TRBJ1-2; 7 nucleotides match TRBD1. Trimming cost V 4 bases and J 7 bases; bases outside gene matches: 15. The CDR3 extends over 16 amino acids. Germline V CDR1 and CDR2: LGHNA, YSLEER. CDR3 bases: TGCGCCAGCAGCCGATCTACAGGGGAAATTGTTATTGGCTACACCTTC. It is translated as CASSRSTGEIVIGYTF.

The gene calls are TRBV25-1 and TRBJ2-7; 10 positions match TRBD1. The CDR3 is 16 residues long. The ends lost 1 base at V and 6 bases at J; junction bases unmatched: 9. Per the germline V gene, CDR1 is MGHDK and CDR2 is SYGVNS. The DNA of the CDR3 is TGTGCCAGCAGTGAATTGGGAGGGGACAGGGGAGGCGAGCAGTACTTC. Amino acid sequence: CASSELGGDRGGEQYF.

This clonotype came up many times. The CDR3 protein is CASSARDLGNYGYTF. The CDR3 DNA reads TGTGCCAGCAGCGCCCGGGACTTAGGAAACTATGGCTACACCTTC. The rearrangement uses TRBV5-5 and TRBJ1-2; D may be TRBD1 (5 bases). This CDR3 is 15 amino acids long. Trimming shortened V by 4 bases and J by 2 bases, and 15 bases separated the two germline ends. CDR1 SGHKS and CDR2 YYEKEE come from the germline V gene (reference sequence).

In this sample, this clonotype turned up many times. A clone one base away is much larger, so this may be a read error. This CDR3 reads CASSLSWQPQHF. The CDR3 bases are TGTGCCAGCAGTTTATCCTGGCAGCCCCAGCATTTT. The rearrangement uses TRBV28 and TRBJ1-5, with D unresolved. The length of the CDR3 is 12 residues. Germline values: CDR1 MDHEN, CDR2 SYDVKM. V dropped 1 base and J dropped 7 bases, with 5 bases sitting between them.

This clonotype has just a few counts. The chain links TRBV9 to TRBJ1-1; 7 bases are shared with TRBD1. J gave up 3 bases and V 0 bases, and 5 bases lay outside the gene matches. The CDR3 runs 15 residues. The germline gives CDR1 SGDLS, CDR2 YYNGEE. The DNA for the CDR3 is TGTGCCAGCAGCGTAGGACAGGGCTTCGACACTGAAGCTTTCTTT. Translation: CASSVGQGFDTEAFF.

This clonotype was picked up many times. The chain employs TRBV5-1 and TRBJ2-5; 11 bases map to TRBD2. Germline lookup yields CDR1 SGHRS and CDR2 YFSETQ. CDR3 length equals 14 residues. V lost 5 bases and J lost 3; bases outside the gene matches: 3. The chain's CDR3 is CASRLGLAEETQYF. For the CDR3, the DNA is TGCGCCAGCAGACTGGGACTAGCGGAAGAGACCCAGTACTTC.

The J gene is TRBJ1-2, the V gene TRBV12-3 or TRBV12-4; the match to TRBD1 covers 8 bases. This CDR3 is 17 amino acids long. Losses at the gene ends were 4 bases for V and 0 bases for J; bases not matched to a gene: 10. The CDR3 sequence is CASSSRYGDRSNYGYTF. CDR3 DNA sequence: TGTGCCAGCAGTTCCCGCTATGGGGACAGGTCTAACTATGGCTACACCTTC.

With respect to this clonotype: This may be a read error, as it is one base from a much larger clone. The chain is built from TRBV29-1 and TRBJ2-4; no firm D call. CDR1 is SQVTM, CDR2 ANQGSEA, per germline. This CDR3 contains 10 residues. The CDR3 reads CSALTNIRYF. The CDR3 DNA is TGCAGCGCATTGACAAACATTCGGTACTTC. Full variable domain (rest looked up from reference TRBV29-1 and TRBJ2-4): SAVISQKPSRDICQRGTSLTIQCQVDSQVTMMFWYRQQPGQSLTLIATANQGSEATYESGFVIDKFPISRPNLTFSTLTVSNMSPEDSSIYLCSALTNIRYFGAGTRLSVL.

Ten or more counts support this clonotype. V is TRBV11-2 and J is TRBJ2-7; TRBD1 matches 9 bases. This CDR3 is built from 18 residues. The junction had 19 bases not matched to a gene; V was cut back by 6 bases and J by 4 bases. Germline loops: CDR1 SGHAT, CDR2 FQNNGV. The CDR3 bases are TGTGCCAGCAGAACCGAGAAGGGGGGGGACAGGGTAGCTTACGAGCAGTACTTC. Protein: CASRTEKGGDRVAYEQYF.

This clonotype appeared many times. The gene calls are TRBV6-2 or TRBV6-3 and TRBJ2-2; 9 nucleotides match TRBD2. After removal of 5 bases from V and 5 bases from J, the junction contained 9 bases not matched to a gene. CDR1 MNHEY and CDR2 SVGEGT come from the germline V gene. The CDR3 contains 16 residues. This CDR3 is CASSLAPGLATGELFF. The CDR3 region has the DNA TGTGCCAGCAGTCTGGCCCCCGGACTAGCGACCGGGGAGCTGTTTTTT.

Turning to this clonotype: A single base separates this from a much larger clone, so it may be a read error. This rearrangement joins TRBV6-1 to TRBJ1-1, with a weak D call TRBD1 (5 bases). Trimming removed 0 bases from V and 1 base from J, with 15 bases in between. The germline CDR1 and CDR2 sequences are MNHNS and SASEGT. This CDR3 comprises 17 residues. The CDR3 loop is CASSEAPWGRPNTEAFF. CDR3 coding DNA: TGTGCCAGCAGTGAAGCGCCTTGGGGACGGCCGAACACTGAAGCTTTCTTT.

This clonotype was seen ten or more times. The chain couples TRBV15 to TRBJ1-1, with D perhaps matching TRBD1 (5 bases). The germline gives CDR1 LNHNV, CDR2 YYDKDF (reference sequence). Between the trimmed V and J ends, which lost 0 bases and 4 bases, there was a span of 9 bases. There are 14 residues in the CDR3. The CDR3 reads CATSRDPGITEAFF. Written as DNA, the CDR3 is TGTGCCACCAGCAGAGACCCAGGGATCACTGAAGCTTTCTTT. Complete variable domain (other parts from reference TRBV15 and TRBJ1-1): DAMVIQNPRYQVTQFGKPVTLSCSQTLNHNVMYWYQQKSSQAPKLLFHYYDKDFNNEADTPDNFQSRRPNTSFCFLDIRSPGLGDTAMYLCATSRDPGITEAFFGQGTRLTVV.

This sequence joins TRBV11-2 and TRBJ2-3, with a possible D match to TRBD1 (7 bases). V lost 0 bases, J lost 11 bases, and 18 bases lay in between. CDR1 and CDR2 (germline): SGHAT, FQNNGV. The CDR3 runs 15 residues. In DNA form, the CDR3 reads TGTGCCAGCAGCTTAGATGGCAGGGGGGAACAAATGCAGTATTTT. Translation: CASSLDGRGEQMQYF.

This clonotype came up once. This chain uses TRBV7-2 with TRBJ1-2, with D possibly TRBD1 on 5 matching bases. The CDR3 length is 15 residues. Germline CDR1 is SGHTA and CDR2 is FQGNSA. V lost 5 bases, J lost 4 bases, and 17 bases lay in between. The CDR3 DNA reads as TGTGCCAGCAGCGTGGGAGGAGGGGAGGGCTATGGCTACACCTTC. Its translation is CASSVGGGEGYGYTF.